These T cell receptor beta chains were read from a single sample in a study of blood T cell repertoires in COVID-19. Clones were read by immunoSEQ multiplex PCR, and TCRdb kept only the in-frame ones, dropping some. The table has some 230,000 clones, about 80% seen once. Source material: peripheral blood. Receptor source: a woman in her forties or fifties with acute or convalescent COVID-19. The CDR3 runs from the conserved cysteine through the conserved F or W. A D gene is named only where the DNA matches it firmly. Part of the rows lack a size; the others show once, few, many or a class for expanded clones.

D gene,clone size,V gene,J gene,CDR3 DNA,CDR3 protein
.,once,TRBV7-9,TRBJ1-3,TGTGCCAGCAGCTTACCAGGGTCAGGGGTCGGAAACACCATATATTTT,CASSLPGSGVGNTIYF
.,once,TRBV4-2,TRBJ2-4,TGTGCCAGCAGCCAAGAGGACAAGGATACGAAAAACATTCAGTACTTC,CASSQEDKDTKNIQYF
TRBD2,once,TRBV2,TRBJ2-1,TGTGCCGTCGGGACTAGCGGGCGGTTACCCTACAATGAGCAGTTCTTC,CAVGTSGRLPYNEQFF
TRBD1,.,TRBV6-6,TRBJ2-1,TGTGCCAGCAGTGGACAGGGGGGCCACAATGAGCAGTTCTTC,CASSGQGGHNEQFF
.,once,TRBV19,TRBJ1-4,TGTGCCAGTAGCGACAGGAGAGGACAGTTTAATGAAAAACTGTTTTTT,CASSDRRGQFNEKLFF
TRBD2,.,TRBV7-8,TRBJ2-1,TGTGCCAGCAGCCCTAGCGGACGGTCCTACAATGAGCAGTTCTTC,CASSPSGRSYNEQFF
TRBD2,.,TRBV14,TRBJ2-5,TGTGCCAGCAGCTCTGCGGGGGGCTTTGGGGAGACCCAGTACTTC,CASSSAGGFGETQYF
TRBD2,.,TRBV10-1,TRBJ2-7,TGCGCCAGCAGGGGACGTGGGGGAGGGTCCTACGAGCAGTACTTC,CASRGRGGGSYEQYF
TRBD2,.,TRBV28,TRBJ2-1,TGTGCCAGCAGTCCCTCCGAGCGGGGGGGCGGTGAGCAGTTCTTC,CASSPSERGGGEQFF
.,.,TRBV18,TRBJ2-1,TGTGCCAGCTCACCCGGACTGCAATACAATGAGCAGTTCTTC,CASSPGLQYNEQFF
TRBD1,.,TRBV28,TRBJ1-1,TGTGCCAGCAGTTTCAGGGGACAGGGGTTAGCTGAAGCTTTCTTT,CASSFRGQGLAEAFF
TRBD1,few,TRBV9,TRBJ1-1,TGTGCCAGCAGCACTCGGACAGGCGGGGAGGCTGAAGCTTTCTTT,CASSTRTGGEAEAFF
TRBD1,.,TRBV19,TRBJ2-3,TGTGCCAGTAGCCCCGGGACAGGGAAATCCACAGATACGCAGTATTTT,CASSPGTGKSTDTQYF
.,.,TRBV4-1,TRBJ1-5,TGCGCCAGCAGCCAGACGACAGGTGGCAATCAGCCCCAGCATTTT,CASSQTTGGNQPQHF
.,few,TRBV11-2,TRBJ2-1,TGTGCCAGCAGCTTAGAAGGAGCGGGTTCCTTATACAATGAGCAGTTCTTC,CASSLEGAGSLYNEQFF
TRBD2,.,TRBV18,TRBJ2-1,TGTGCCAGCTCACCGAGGGCTAGCGGGAGTAGCTACAATGAGCAGTTCTTC,CASSPRASGSSYNEQFF
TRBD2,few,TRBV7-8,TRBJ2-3,TGTGCCAGCATTAGCGGGAGTGGAGATACGCAGTATTTT,CASISGSGDTQYF
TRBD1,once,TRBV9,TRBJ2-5,TGTGCCAGCAGCAGGCGACAGGGCGGGGAGACCCAGTACTTC,CASSRRQGGETQYF
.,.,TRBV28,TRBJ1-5,TGTGCCAGCACCCAAGGACACCGCCGGCATTTT,CASTQGHRRHF
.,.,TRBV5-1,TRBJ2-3,TGCGCCAGCAGCTTCAAAGAGATTGGACTGGATACGCAGTATTTT,CASSFKEIGLDTQYF
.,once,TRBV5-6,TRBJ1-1,TGTGCCAGCACAAGCGGGGGGATGAACACTGAAGCTTTCTTT,CASTSGGMNTEAFF
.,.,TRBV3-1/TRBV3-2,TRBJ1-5,TGTGCCAGCAGCCAGGCCGGGACAAGGGGGAATCAGCCCCAGCATTTT,CASSQAGTRGNQPQHF
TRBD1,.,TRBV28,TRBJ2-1,TGTGCCAGCAGCCCTATAGACAGGGTAAATTTCTTC,CASSPIDRVNFF
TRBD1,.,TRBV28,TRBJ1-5,TGTGCCAGCAGTGGACAGGGTTCGGAGCCCCAGCATTTT,CASSGQGSEPQHF
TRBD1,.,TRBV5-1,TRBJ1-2,TGCGCCAGCAGCTCCGGACAGGGCTATGGCTACACCTTC,CASSSGQGYGYTF
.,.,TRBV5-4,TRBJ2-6,TGTGCCAGCAGCTCACCGGGACACCCTTCTGGGGCCAACGTCCTGACTTTC,CASSSPGHPSGANVLTF
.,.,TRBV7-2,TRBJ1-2,TGTGCCAGCAGCTTAGCCGGACAACCAGAGGATGGCTACACCTTC,CASSLAGQPEDGYTF
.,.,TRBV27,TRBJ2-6,TGTGCCAGCAGTTCTCTGCTCAGGGCTCTTTCTGGGGCCAACGTCCTGACTTTC,CASSSLLRALSGANVLTF
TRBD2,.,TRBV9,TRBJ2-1,TGTGCCAGCAGCGAGACAGGGACTAGCGGTCAGAGGAATGAGCAGTTCTTC,CASSETGTSGQRNEQFF
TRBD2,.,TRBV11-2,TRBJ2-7,TGTGCCAGCAGCTTAGGGTCACTAGCGGGAACCTACGAGCAGTACTTC,CASSLGSLAGTYEQYF
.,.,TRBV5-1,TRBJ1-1,TGCGCCAGCAGCTTGGCCTCAAGCATGAACACTGAAGCTTTCTTT,CASSLASSMNTEAFF